The 15 T cell receptor beta chains reported below all come from one sample, sequenced in a study of blood T cell repertoires in COVID-19. TCRdb's copy holds only in-frame clones and misses some; the assay was immunoSEQ multiplex PCR. The data hold about 94,000 clones, with around 67% observed a single time. The sequenced sample was peripheral blood. All receptors come from a man aged 65-85 years with COVID-19, enrolled during active disease.

The chain couples TRBV6-5 to TRBJ1-6; no definite D call. CDR1 and CDR2 from the germline V gene are MNHEY and SVGAGI. CDR3 size: 16 residues. V lost 4 bases and J 6 bases, leaving 16 bases between the germline ends. The CDR3 DNA follows: TGTGCCAGCAGTTTCCGGGGAGAAAGCCTTAATTCACCCCTCCACTTT. It yields the protein CASSFRGESLNSPLHF.

The chain couples TRBV7-9 to TRBJ2-7; D perhaps matches TRBD1 (6 bases). V dropped 1 base and J dropped 3 bases, with 10 bases sitting between them. This CDR3 is built from 14 residues. Germline V gives CDR1 SEHNR, CDR2 FQNEAQ (reference sequence). DNA for the CDR3: TGTGCCAGCAGCTTAGGGTCAGGGGACTACGAGCAGTACTTC. The encoded protein is CASSLGSGDYEQYF.

This chain uses TRBV9 with TRBJ1-6; D unresolved. Germline CDR1 SGDLS, CDR2 YYNGEE. This CDR3 has 13 amino acids. V was trimmed by 4 bases and J by 5 bases, leaving 7 bases between them. CDR3 nucleotide sequence: TGTGCCAGCAGCCCCGCAGATAATTCACCCCTCCACTTT. It codes for CASSPADNSPLHF.

This clone was observed a few times. The CDR3 region is CSVESRGTDTQYF. The DNA for the CDR3 is TGCAGCGTTGAGTCCAGGGGGACAGATACGCAGTATTTT. This chain connects TRBV29-1 to TRBJ2-3; 7 bases match TRBD1. Trimming cost V 3 bases and J 3 bases; bases outside gene matches: 3. Germline CDR1 reads SQVTM; CDR2 reads ANQGSEA. This CDR3 region has 13 residues.

V usage is TRBV4-2 and J usage is TRBJ2-1; 11 positions agree with TRBD2. The CDR3 has 15 residues. The trim removed 1 base at V and 5 bases at J, leaving 1 base unmatched. CDR1 and CDR2 from the germline V gene are LGHNA and YNFKEQ. This CDR3 reads CASSQGLAGHNEQFF. In DNA form, the CDR3 reads TGTGCCAGCAGCCAAGGACTAGCGGGACACAATGAGCAGTTCTTC.

The chain carries TRBV5-1 and TRBJ1-1; D is ambiguous. Germline-derived CDR1 and CDR2 are SGHRS and YFSETQ. This CDR3 region has 14 residues. Trimming left V 0 bases short and J 7 bases short, with 13 bases between. In DNA, the CDR3 is TGCGCCAGCAGCTTGGACATCTCTAGAGGTGAAGCTTTCTTT. Protein sequence: CASSLDISRGEAFF. Based on the CDR3 plus reference TRBV5-1 and TRBJ1-1, the full variable domain is KAGVTQTPRYLIKTRGQQVTLSCSPISGHRSVSWYQQTPGQGLQFLFEYFSETQRNKGNFPGRFSGRQFSNSRSEMNVSTLELGDSALYLCASSLDISRGEAFFGQGTRLTVV.

This chain connects TRBV2 to TRBJ2-7, with D possibly matching TRBD2 (5 bases). The CDR3 sequence is 12 residues long. The germline V and J ends were trimmed by 11 bases and 3 bases, with 14 bases remaining between them. Germline CDR1 reads SNHLY; CDR2 reads FYNNEI. CDR3 sequence reads: CAGNSGGYEQYF. The CDR3 region has the DNA TGTGCCGGGAACAGCGGAGGCTACGAGCAGTACTTC.

This chain uses TRBV6-2 or TRBV6-3 with TRBJ2-1; TRBD2 aligns across 9 bases. This CDR3 is 20 amino acids long. The ends lost 5 bases at V and 4 bases at J; junction bases unmatched: 21. Germline-derived CDR1 and CDR2 are MNHEY and SVGEGT. DNA for the CDR3: TGTGCCAGCAGTAGGCGAACCCCTAGCGGGACCAGGCCGTCTTACAATGAGCAGTTCTTC. Translation gives CASSRRTPSGTRPSYNEQFF.

This clone came up a few times. The chain joins TRBV3-1 (or the pseudogene TRBV3-2) to TRBJ2-7; 7 bases are shared with TRBD2. The CDR3 length is 15 residues. The ends lost 3 bases at V and 3 bases at J; junction bases unmatched: 8. From germline, CDR1 is LGHDT and CDR2 YNNKEL (reference sequence). Here the CDR3 reads CASSQAAGAIYEQYF. CDR3 sequence (DNA): TGTGCCAGCAGCCAGGCGGCGGGAGCCATCTACGAGCAGTACTTC.

The chain combines TRBV7-6 with TRBJ2-1; TRBD2 matches at 9 bases. Germline loops: CDR1 SGHVS, CDR2 FNYEAQ. The CDR3 loop spans 15 amino acids. V shed 5 bases and J 3 bases; nucleotides not matched to a gene: 5. The CDR3 sequence is CASSLGLANYNEQFF. The CDR3 DNA sequence: TGTGCCAGCAGCCTCGGACTAGCGAACTACAATGAGCAGTTCTTC.

The CDR3 sequence is CASSLGAGAPSEQFF. As DNA, the CDR3 is TGTGCCAGCAGCTTGGGTGCGGGAGCCCCCAGTGAGCAGTTCTTC. The chain joins TRBV5-4 to TRBJ2-1; TRBD2 agrees at 7 bases. The trim removed 0 bases at V and 9 bases at J, leaving 9 bases unmatched. The CDR3 extends over 15 amino acids. Germline V gene data show CDR1 as SGHNT and CDR2 as YYREEE (reference sequence).

This clone was counted a few times. V gene TRBV3-1 (or the pseudogene TRBV3-2) combines with J gene TRBJ2-7; TRBD1 matches at 7 bases. Germline V gene lookup returns CDR1 LGHDT and CDR2 YNNKEL (reference sequence). The CDR3 has 14 amino acids. V was pared by 3 bases and J by 4 bases, with 6 bases of the junction left unmatched. In DNA, the CDR3 is TGTGCCAGCAGCCATTCGACAGGGCAGTACGAGCAGTACTTC. Translated: CASSHSTGQYEQYF.

The chain recombines TRBV27 with TRBJ1-6; a weak D match, TRBD1 (5 bases). CDR1 and CDR2 from the germline V gene are MNHEY and SMNVEV (reference sequence). The ends were cut back, 3 bases at V and 7 bases at J, with 10 bases in the middle. The CDR3 covers 14 residues. The CDR3 coding sequence is TGTGCCAGCAGTTTTTGGAGGGGAAATTCACCCCTCCACTTT. It is translated as CASSFWRGNSPLHF.

This clone was seen a single time. This chain links TRBV19 with TRBJ2-1, with D possibly TRBD1 on 6 matching bases. Germline V gene lookup returns CDR1 LNHDA and CDR2 SQIVND (reference sequence). V was clipped by 5 bases and J by 3 bases, with 11 bases between them. This CDR3 region has 14 residues. In nucleotides, the CDR3 is TGTGCCAGTAGTCCCCCAGGGGTCTACAATGAGCAGTTCTTC. Translation gives CASSPPGVYNEQFF. Drawing the rest from reference TRBV19 and TRBJ2-1, the complete variable domain is DGGITQSPKYLFRKEGQNVTLSCEQNLNHDAMYWYRQDPGQGLRLIYYSQIVNDFQKGDIAEGYSVSREKKESFPLTVTSAQKNPTAFYLCASSPPGVYNEQFFGPGTRLTVL.

J is TRBJ2-5 and V is TRBV25-1, with D tentatively TRBD1 (7 bases). The V gene's germline CDR1 is MGHDK and CDR2 SYGVNS. The CDR3 spans 15 residues. V shed 4 bases and J shed 1 base, with 13 bases lying between them. The CDR3 DNA sequence: TGTGCCAGCAGTGGGGCGGGGACAGCCCAAGAGACCCAGTACTTC. Translating gives CASSGAGTAQETQYF.